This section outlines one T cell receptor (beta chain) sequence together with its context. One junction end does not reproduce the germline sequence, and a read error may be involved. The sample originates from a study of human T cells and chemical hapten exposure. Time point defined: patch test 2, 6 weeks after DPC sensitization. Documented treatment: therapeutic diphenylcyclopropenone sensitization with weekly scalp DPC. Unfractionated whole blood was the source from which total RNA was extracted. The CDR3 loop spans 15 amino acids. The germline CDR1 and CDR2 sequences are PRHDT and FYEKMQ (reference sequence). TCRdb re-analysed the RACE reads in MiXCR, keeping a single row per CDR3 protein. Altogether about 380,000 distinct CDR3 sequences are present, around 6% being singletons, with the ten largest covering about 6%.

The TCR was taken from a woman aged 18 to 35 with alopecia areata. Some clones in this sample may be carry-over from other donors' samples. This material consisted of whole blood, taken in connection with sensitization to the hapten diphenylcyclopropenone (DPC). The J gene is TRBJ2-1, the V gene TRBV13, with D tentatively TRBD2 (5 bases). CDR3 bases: TGTGCCAGCCTGCACCGGGGTCTAGGCTACAATGGGCAGTTCTTC. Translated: CASLHRGLGYNGQFF.